These 13 T cell receptor beta chains were all obtained from the same sample, sequenced in a study of T cell responses to AZD1222 COVID-19 vaccine. The repertoire was sequenced with immunoSEQ multiplex PCR; TCRdb's copy has only in-frame clones and lacks some. The sample consists of about 97,000 clones, over 75% of them appearing once. Sequences were derived from peripheral blood, sampled on day 0 of AZD1222 vaccination. The source is an adult in good health.

The chain has TRBV19 and TRBJ1-6; TRBD1 matches at 9 bases. Trimming cost V 4 bases and J 7 bases; bases outside gene matches: 8. Germline V gives CDR1 LNHDA, CDR2 SQIVND (reference sequence). The CDR3 length is 16 residues. The CDR3 DNA sequence: TGTGCCAGTAGTACCACAGGGGGCGCCCAAAATTCACCCCTCCACTTT. It translates to CASSTTGGAQNSPLHF.

DNA for the CDR3: TGTGCCAGCAGCCAAGGGGACAGGGGCGTTACTGGGGCCAACGTCCTGACTTTC. This encodes CASSQGDRGVTGANVLTF. The rearrangement uses TRBV4-2 and TRBJ2-6; 10 nucleotides match TRBD1. The length of the CDR3 is 18 residues. The V gene end was trimmed by 1 base and the J gene end by 2 bases; junction bases not matched to a gene: 5. Per the germline V gene, CDR1 is LGHNA and CDR2 is YNFKEQ.

V usage is TRBV29-1 and J usage is TRBJ2-3, with TRBD2 matching 7 bases. The CDR3 is made up of 13 amino acids. CDR1 and CDR2 (germline): SQVTM, ANQGSEA. Trimming removed 6 bases from V and 5 bases from J; junction bases left unmatched: 8. CDR3: CSVLADLGDTQYF. The CDR3 bases are TGCAGCGTCCTAGCGGACCTTGGAGATACGCAGTATTTT.

This chain links TRBV5-1 with TRBJ1-2, with TRBD1 identical over 10 bases. Germline CDR1 is SGHRS and CDR2 is YFSETQ. V lost 4 bases and J lost 4; bases outside the gene matches: 7. The CDR3 length is 15 residues. DNA of the CDR3: TGCGCCAGCAGCGCAGGACAGGGGGGTCCCTATGGCTACACCTTC. It encodes CASSAGQGGPYGYTF.

This chain joins TRBV6-6 and TRBJ1-6; D is ambiguous. This CDR3 contains 14 residues. The V gene lost 8 bases and the J gene lost 10 bases, with 18 bases spanning the gap. Germline assignment: CDR1 MNHNY and CDR2 SVGAGI (reference sequence). This CDR3 reads CASGLAGISSPLHF. The CDR3 DNA reads as TGTGCCAGCGGGTTAGCCGGGATTTCGTCACCCCTCCACTTT.

The CDR3 DNA sequence: TGTGCCAGCAGCTACCTAGAAGGGCCTGGAGGAGCTTTCTTT. This encodes CASSYLEGPGGAFF. The chain uses TRBV6-6 and TRBJ1-1; no clear D gene. Trimming shortened V by 6 bases and J by 10 bases, and 21 bases separated the two germline ends. The CDR3 spans 14 residues. CDR1 is MNHNY, CDR2 SVGAGI, per germline (reference sequence).

This clone was counted a single time. The rearrangement uses TRBV6-5 and TRBJ1-3; D is uncertain. With 6 bases removed from V and 4 bases from J, the gap between germline ends came to 13 bases. This CDR3 comprises 14 residues. The germline V gene encodes CDR1 MNHEY and CDR2 SVGAGI. DNA for the CDR3: TGTGCCAGCAGCCGCGCGGATGGGGGAAACACCATATATTTT. It codes for CASSRADGGNTIYF.

The chain uses TRBV18 and TRBJ1-2, with D maybe TRBD1 (5 bases). V was clipped by 3 bases and J by 3 bases, with 17 bases between them. The CDR3 runs to 16 residues. Germline values: CDR1 KGHSH, CDR2 LQKENI. The CDR3 region is CASSPNVGTGDYGYTF. The CDR3 nucleotides are TGTGCCAGCTCACCCAACGTAGGGACGGGAGACTATGGCTACACCTTC.

V gene TRBV19 combines with J gene TRBJ2-7; 10 bases align to TRBD2. The germline V gene has CDR1 LNHDA and CDR2 SQIVND (reference sequence). The CDR3 contains 15 residues. Losses at the gene ends were 4 bases for V and 0 bases for J; bases not matched to a gene: 3. The CDR3: CASSNSGGPSYEQYF. The CDR3 region has the DNA TGTGCCAGTAGTAATAGCGGGGGGCCCTCCTACGAGCAGTACTTC.

The V and J genes are TRBV11-3 and TRBJ2-1; 12 bases are shared with TRBD2. The CDR3 loop spans 16 amino acids. The V gene end was trimmed by 0 bases and the J gene end by 10 bases; junction bases not matched to a gene: 7. The V gene's germline CDR1 is SGHNT and CDR2 YENEEA. The CDR3 is CASSLEASGGAREQFF. CDR3 coding DNA: TGTGCCAGCAGCTTAGAGGCTAGCGGGGGGGCAAGAGAGCAGTTCTTC.

This chain links TRBV28 with TRBJ2-3, with no clear D. V lost 2 bases and J lost 6, with 9 bases in between. This CDR3 contains 13 residues. Germline CDR1 and CDR2: MDHEN and SYDVKM. The CDR3 here is CASSLHGDDTQYF. CDR3 DNA: TGTGCCAGCAGTTTACATGGAGACGATACGCAGTATTTT. Variable domain in full (rest from reference TRBV28 and TRBJ2-3): DVKVTQSSRYLVKRTGEKVFLECVQDMDHENMFWYRQDPGLGLRLIYFSYDVKMKEKGDIPEGYSVSREKKERFSLILESASTNQTSMYLCASSLHGDDTQYFGPGTRLTVL.

V is TRBV15 and J is TRBJ2-5; D is ambiguous. The CDR3 has 14 residues. Germline CDR1 LNHNV, CDR2 YYDKDF (reference sequence). Trimming cost V 1 base and J 1 base, with 7 bases left between them. The CDR3 bases are TGTGCCACCAGCAGAGTGAAGGCCCAAGAGACCCAGTACTTC. Protein product: CATSRVKAQETQYF.

The rearrangement joins TRBV9 to TRBJ1-6; no clear D gene. The CDR3 is 12 residues long. Germline CDR1 is SGDLS and CDR2 is YYNGEE. V was cut by 3 bases and J by 10 bases, with 8 bases left in between. CDR3 protein: CASSGPGSPLHF. In nucleotides, the CDR3 is TGTGCCAGCAGCGGGCCGGGCTCACCCCTCCACTTT. Filled out from reference TRBV9 and TRBJ1-6, the complete variable domain reads DSGVTQTPKHLITATGQRVTLRCSPRSGDLSVYWYQQSLDQGLQFLIQYYNGEERAKGNILERFSAQQFPDLHSELNLSSLELGDSALYFCASSGPGSPLHFGNGTRLTVT.